This entry describes one T cell receptor (beta chain). The antigen is undetermined. In germline, CDR1 is MDHEN, CDR2 SYDVKM. CDR3 size: 16 residues. Trimming at V came to 5 bases and at J to 8 bases, leaving 12 bases not matched to a gene. The sample is drawn from a study of shared clonotypes between healthy human individuals. Study-level findings and limits: On the whole, naive subsets had larger estimated richness than memory subsets had.

Assay used: immunoSEQ multiplex PCR; TCRdb lists only in-frame clones, some missing. The repertoire holds 800,000 to 1,200,000 clones, with around 78% as singletons. The TCR was taken from a man aged 18 to 30 in good health. Some clones in this sample may be carry-over from other donors' samples. The gene calls are TRBV28 and TRBJ1-4, with 9 bases lining up with TRBD1. The sequenced sample was memory CD4+ T cells from PBMCs. The subset here: CD45RA-negative fraction. CDR3 region: CASSTPGGTGKEKLFF. In DNA, the CDR3 is TGTGCCAGCAGTACACCTGGCGGGACAGGGAAAGAAAAACTGTTTTTT.